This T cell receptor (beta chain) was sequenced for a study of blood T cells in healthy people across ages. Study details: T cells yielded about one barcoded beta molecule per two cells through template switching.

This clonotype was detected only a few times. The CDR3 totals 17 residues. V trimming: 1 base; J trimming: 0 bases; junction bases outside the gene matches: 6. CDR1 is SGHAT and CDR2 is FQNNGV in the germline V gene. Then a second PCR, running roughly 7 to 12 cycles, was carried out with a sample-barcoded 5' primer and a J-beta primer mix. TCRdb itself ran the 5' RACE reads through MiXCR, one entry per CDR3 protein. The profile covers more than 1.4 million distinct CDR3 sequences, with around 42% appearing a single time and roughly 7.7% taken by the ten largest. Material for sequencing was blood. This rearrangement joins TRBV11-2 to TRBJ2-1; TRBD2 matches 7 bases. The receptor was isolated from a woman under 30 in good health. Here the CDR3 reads CASSLVRRGSSYNEQFF. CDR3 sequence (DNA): TGTGCCAGCAGCTTAGTGCGGCGGGGGAGCTCCTACAATGAGCAGTTCTTC.